The rows below give T cell receptor beta chains drawn from one sample of a study of shared T cell receptors in the human thymus. Profiling relied on immunoSEQ multiplex PCR, and the TCRdb table lists in-frame clones only, not all of them. The sample includes hundreds of thousands of clones, around 89% of them seen just once. These same records also appear under a second study, on human thymus T cells.

The sample comprised thymocytes. The receptor set was obtained from a boy younger than two with a congenital heart defect. Each CDR3 is given with its conserved first and last residue. The order of the fields is V gene, clone size, J gene, CDR3 length, D gene, CDR3 protein, CDR3 DNA. D genes are given only for firm matches. Not all rows give a size; the values are once, few, many and, for expanded clones, a class.

v_gene: TRBV19
abundance: few
j_gene: TRBJ1-1
len: 14
d_gene: TRBD1
CDR3aa: CASSGQGMNTEAFF
CDR3nt: TGTGCCAGTAGTGGACAGGGAATGAACACTGAAGCTTTCTTT

v_gene: TRBV7-2
abundance: -
j_gene: TRBJ2-2
len: 18
d_gene: TRBD2
CDR3aa: CASSSPGLAGGNTGELFF
CDR3nt: TGTGCCAGCAGCTCTCCGGGACTAGCGGGAGGGAACACCGGGGAGCTGTTTTTT

v_gene: TRBV2
abundance: -
j_gene: TRBJ2-3
len: 17
d_gene: TRBD2
CDR3aa: CASSVSGLGTPTDTQYF
CDR3nt: TGTGCCAGCAGTGTCTCAGGACTAGGAACCCCAACAGATACGCAGTATTTT

v_gene: TRBV2
abundance: -
j_gene: TRBJ2-7
len: 15
d_gene: TRBD2
CDR3aa: CASSEWGGSSYEQYF
CDR3nt: TGTGCCAGCAGTGAATGGGGGGGGTCCTCCTACGAGCAGTACTTC

v_gene: TRBV4-1
abundance: -
j_gene: TRBJ2-1
len: 17
d_gene: TRBD2
CDR3aa: CASSQEGETSSYNEQFF
CDR3nt: TGCGCCAGCAGCCAAGAAGGAGAGACTAGCAGTTACAATGAGCAGTTCTTC

v_gene: TRBV5-6
abundance: -
j_gene: TRBJ1-5
len: 14
d_gene: -
CDR3aa: CASSLYSSNQPQHF
CDR3nt: TGTGCCAGCAGCTTGTACAGTAGCAATCAGCCCCAGCATTTT

v_gene: TRBV6-1
abundance: -
j_gene: TRBJ2-1
len: 12
d_gene: -
CDR3aa: CASSGGRGEQFF
CDR3nt: TGTGCCAGCTCAGGAGGGAGGGGGGAGCAGTTCTTC

v_gene: TRBV6-6
abundance: -
j_gene: TRBJ2-5
len: 15
d_gene: -
CDR3aa: CASSYDSTFQETQYF
CDR3nt: TGTGCCAGCAGTTACGATAGCACCTTCCAAGAGACCCAGTACTTC

v_gene: TRBV25-1
abundance: -
j_gene: TRBJ2-7
len: 15
d_gene: TRBD2
CDR3aa: CASSREGVYSYEQYF
CDR3nt: TGTGCCAGCAGTCGGGAGGGGGTGTATTCCTACGAGCAGTACTTC

v_gene: TRBV7-6
abundance: -
j_gene: TRBJ2-5
len: 18
d_gene: TRBD2
CDR3aa: CASSLLFSSGDAPETQYF
CDR3nt: TGTGCCAGCAGCTTACTATTTTCTAGCGGAGACGCCCCAGAGACCCAGTACTTC

v_gene: TRBV2
abundance: -
j_gene: TRBJ2-7
len: 17
d_gene: TRBD2
CDR3aa: CASSEVGTSGRAYEQYF
CDR3nt: TGTGCCAGCAGTGAAGTGGGTACTAGCGGGAGGGCCTACGAGCAGTACTTC

v_gene: TRBV10-1
abundance: -
j_gene: TRBJ1-2
len: 18
d_gene: TRBD1
CDR3aa: CASSPSVRGRGPLNGYTF
CDR3nt: TGCGCCAGCAGTCCCAGTGTCAGGGGGCGAGGGCCCCTAAATGGCTACACCTTC

v_gene: TRBV27
abundance: -
j_gene: TRBJ2-3
len: 14
d_gene: -
CDR3aa: CASRPEDSTDTQYF
CDR3nt: TGTGCCAGCCGCCCTGAGGATAGCACAGATACGCAGTATTTT

v_gene: TRBV28
abundance: -
j_gene: TRBJ2-5
len: 14
d_gene: TRBD2
CDR3aa: CASSWTSGRETQYF
CDR3nt: TGTGCCAGCAGTTGGACTAGCGGGAGGGAGACCCAGTACTTC

v_gene: TRBV18
abundance: few
j_gene: TRBJ2-2
len: 16
d_gene: TRBD1
CDR3aa: CASSPAGTAFTGELFF
CDR3nt: TGTGCCAGCTCACCAGCCGGGACAGCCTTCACCGGGGAGCTGTTTTTT

v_gene: TRBV7-2
abundance: -
j_gene: TRBJ2-7
len: 15
d_gene: TRBD1
CDR3aa: CASSPGQGAAYEQYF
CDR3nt: TGTGCCAGCAGCCCGGGACAGGGCGCTGCCTACGAGCAGTACTTC

v_gene: TRBV11-2
abundance: -
j_gene: TRBJ2-7
len: 16
d_gene: TRBD1
CDR3aa: CASSFPDRASSYEQYF
CDR3nt: TGTGCCAGCAGCTTCCCGGACAGGGCGAGCTCCTACGAGCAGTACTTC

v_gene: TRBV7-8
abundance: -
j_gene: TRBJ2-1
len: 13
d_gene: -
CDR3aa: CASSPADDNEQFF
CDR3nt: TGTGCCAGCAGCCCAGCGGATGACAATGAGCAGTTCTTC

v_gene: TRBV4-2
abundance: once
j_gene: TRBJ2-7
len: 12
d_gene: -
CDR3aa: CASSPRRGLKYF
CDR3nt: TGTGCCAGCAGCCCTCGGCGGGGACTCAAGTACTTC

v_gene: TRBV9
abundance: -
j_gene: TRBJ2-1
len: 19
d_gene: TRBD2
CDR3aa: CASSGPGLAGVSPYNEQFF
CDR3nt: TGTGCCAGCAGCGGACCGGGACTAGCGGGAGTCAGCCCCTACAATGAGCAGTTCTTC

v_gene: TRBV10-3
abundance: once
j_gene: TRBJ1-1
len: 14
d_gene: -
CDR3aa: CAISDPRRATEAFF
CDR3nt: TGTGCCATCAGTGACCCGAGGAGGGCCACTGAAGCTTTCTTT

v_gene: TRBV5-4
abundance: -
j_gene: TRBJ2-1
len: 16
d_gene: -
CDR3aa: CASSLGASSSYNEQFF
CDR3nt: TGTGCCAGCAGCTTGGGTGCCTCGAGCTCCTACAATGAGCAGTTCTTC

v_gene: TRBV30
abundance: -
j_gene: TRBJ2-1
len: 12
d_gene: -
CDR3aa: CAWSVYLNEQFF
CDR3nt: TGTGCCTGGAGTGTATATCTAAATGAGCAGTTCTTC

v_gene: TRBV29-1
abundance: -
j_gene: TRBJ2-3
len: 14
d_gene: -
CDR3aa: CSVQGRPGADTQYF
CDR3nt: TGCAGCGTTCAGGGTCGGCCGGGGGCAGATACGCAGTATTTT

v_gene: TRBV4-3
abundance: -
j_gene: TRBJ2-5
len: 16
d_gene: TRBD2
CDR3aa: CASSSWGSGRGETQYF
CDR3nt: TGCGCCAGCAGCTCCTGGGGGAGCGGGAGGGGGGAGACCCAGTACTTC

v_gene: TRBV19
abundance: -
j_gene: TRBJ1-2
len: 13
d_gene: TRBD1
CDR3aa: CASNPDRNYGYTF
CDR3nt: TGTGCCAGTAACCCGGACAGGAACTATGGCTACACCTTC

v_gene: TRBV7-9
abundance: -
j_gene: TRBJ2-3
len: 14
d_gene: -
CDR3aa: CASSLAGSGDTQYF
CDR3nt: TGTGCCAGCAGCTTAGCGGGCTCCGGAGATACGCAGTATTTT

v_gene: TRBV5-6
abundance: -
j_gene: TRBJ2-7
len: 15
d_gene: -
CDR3aa: CASSLIRDTSYEQYF
CDR3nt: TGTGCCAGCAGCTTAATCCGGGACACCTCCTACGAGCAGTACTTC

v_gene: TRBV11-2
abundance: -
j_gene: TRBJ2-1
len: 18
d_gene: TRBD2
CDR3aa: CASSLDARTSGAYNEQFF
CDR3nt: TGTGCCAGCAGCTTAGACGCCCGGACTAGCGGAGCCTACAATGAGCAGTTCTTC

v_gene: TRBV28
abundance: -
j_gene: TRBJ1-5
len: 14
d_gene: -
CDR3aa: CATLGGAPNQPQHF
CDR3nt: TGTGCCACCTTGGGGGGGGCCCCGAATCAGCCCCAGCATTTT

v_gene: TRBV5-1
abundance: -
j_gene: TRBJ2-1
len: 18
d_gene: -
CDR3aa: CASSPIPSGTVSYNEQFF
CDR3nt: TGCGCCAGCAGCCCCATACCATCCGGGACTGTCTCCTACAATGAGCAGTTCTTC

v_gene: TRBV2
abundance: -
j_gene: TRBJ2-1
len: 17
d_gene: TRBD1
CDR3aa: CASSENRDRDLAAEQFF
CDR3nt: TGTGCCAGCAGTGAAAATAGGGACAGGGATTTAGCAGCTGAGCAGTTCTTC

v_gene: TRBV2
abundance: -
j_gene: TRBJ2-3
len: 16
d_gene: TRBD2
CDR3aa: CASIRTSGRAPHTQYF
CDR3nt: TGTGCCAGCATCCGGACTAGCGGGAGGGCCCCCCATACGCAGTATTTT

v_gene: TRBV27
abundance: -
j_gene: TRBJ2-7
len: 14
d_gene: TRBD2
CDR3aa: CASSLSELATEQYF
CDR3nt: TGTGCCAGCAGTTTATCGGAACTAGCGACCGAGCAGTACTTC

v_gene: TRBV11-2
abundance: -
j_gene: TRBJ2-2
len: 17
d_gene: -
CDR3aa: CASSLARGLVPTGELFF
CDR3nt: TGTGCCAGCAGCTTAGCCCGAGGCTTGGTTCCGACCGGGGAGCTGTTTTTT

v_gene: TRBV5-6
abundance: -
j_gene: TRBJ1-2
len: 14
d_gene: -
CDR3aa: CASSWGHLRYGYTF
CDR3nt: TGTGCCAGCAGCTGGGGCCATCTTCGTTATGGCTACACCTTC

v_gene: TRBV7-3
abundance: -
j_gene: TRBJ2-5
len: 15
d_gene: -
CDR3aa: CASSFRPSLRETQYF
CDR3nt: TGTGCCAGCAGCTTTCGACCGAGCTTGAGGGAGACCCAGTACTTC

v_gene: TRBV5-4
abundance: once
j_gene: TRBJ2-1
len: 18
d_gene: TRBD2
CDR3aa: CASSGTSGRYSSYNEQFF
CDR3nt: TGTGCCAGCAGCGGGACTAGCGGGAGGTATAGCTCCTACAATGAGCAGTTCTTC

v_gene: TRBV2
abundance: -
j_gene: TRBJ1-1
len: 19
d_gene: -
CDR3aa: CASSEQRGPRDRSITEAFF
CDR3nt: TGTGCCAGCAGCGAACAAAGAGGGCCACGGGATCGAAGTATTACTGAAGCTTTCTTT

v_gene: TRBV6-5
abundance: -
j_gene: TRBJ2-1
len: 14
d_gene: -
CDR3aa: CASSSLSTGREQFF
CDR3nt: TGTGCCAGCAGTTCCCTGTCGACAGGCCGGGAGCAGTTCTTC

v_gene: TRBV7-2
abundance: -
j_gene: TRBJ2-7
len: 17
d_gene: TRBD2
CDR3aa: CASSLGGGLADSYEQYF
CDR3nt: TGTGCCAGCAGCTTAGGGGGCGGGCTAGCGGACTCCTACGAGCAGTACTTC

v_gene: TRBV7-2
abundance: -
j_gene: TRBJ2-5
len: 19
d_gene: -
CDR3aa: CASSLAGKRPKIPQETQYF
CDR3nt: TGTGCCAGCAGCCTCGCCGGGAAGCGGCCCAAGATTCCCCAAGAGACCCAGTACTTC

v_gene: TRBV10-3
abundance: -
j_gene: TRBJ1-2
len: 16
d_gene: TRBD1
CDR3aa: CAISGIEGAKGYGYTF
CDR3nt: TGTGCCATCAGTGGTATTGAGGGGGCCAAGGGTTATGGCTACACCTTC